The sequence of this TCR beta chain was determined in a study of OX40 agonist ivuxolimab in advanced cancers. At the level of the study: The patients received agonistic anti-OX40 (CD134) antibody ivuxolimab. Under the entry rules, prior anti-PD-1, anti-PD-L1 or anti-CTLA-4 therapy was allowed, and roughly 39% had some. Study results and limitations: At 0.1 to 3.0 mg/kg, CD4+ and CD8+ blood T cells expanded clonally by week 6.

Collection of blood occurred at baseline, at cycle 4 day 1, and at cycle 7 day 1. The CDR3 totals 14 residues. The V end was cut by 6 bases, the J end by 6 bases, with 12 bases between. The germline gives CDR1 MNHNY, CDR2 SVGAGI (reference sequence). Generated by immunoSEQ multiplex PCR, the TCRdb table keeps only in-frame clones and is missing some. The repertoire consists of around 19,000 clones, with about 70% occurring once and the leading ten covering roughly a third. As regards this clone: Its antigen is not identified.

This chain links TRBV6-6 with TRBJ1-6; D is undetermined. Here the sequenced sample was CD4+ or CD8+ T cells sorted from blood, taken in a trial of the OX40 agonist ivuxolimab. This clonotype was sampled from an adult with an advanced solid tumor such as melanoma, head and neck, liver or kidney cancer. This chain's CDR3 is CASRIKARNSPLHF. CDR3 in DNA: TGTGCCAGCAGGATTAAAGCGCGTAATTCACCCCTCCACTTT.